This T cell receptor (beta chain) was sequenced in a study of blood T cells in healthy people across ages (dated by TCRdb to between 2015 and 2016). Regarding the study in general: In model experiments, roughly one uniquely barcoded TCR beta cDNA molecule per two T cells was captured by template switching. To track age-related changes in TCR beta repertoire diversity, the study relied on deep sequencing normalized with unique cDNA molecular identifiers. Donors were grouped into four age groups: young (average approximately 15 years), middle-aged (around 39), aged (62) and long-lived (approximately 78). To avoid experimental bias, donors of different ages were distributed randomly across sequencing lanes. The study analyzed two additional independent replicas of 1 million unique cDNA reads from the same blood draw for two donors, one aged 18 to 29 and one aged 80 or older.

The library was produced with 5' RACE. The instrument was an Illumina HiSeq 2500. A second roughly 6 to 12 cycle PCR used a sample-barcoded 5' primer and a J-beta primer mix. A template-switch 5' adaptor carrying 12 random nucleotides introduced a unique molecular identifier onto each TCR beta cDNA molecule. Each sample yielded at least 3 million CDR3-containing paired-end reads. First-strand cDNA was synthesized from all RNA with the Mint cDNA synthesis kit, primed by a TRBC-specific oligonucleotide. Following uracil-DNA glycosylase treatment, all cDNA underwent a first 18-cycle PCR with the universal primers M1SS and BC2_uni_R. In the authors' own workflow: For normalization, 1 million high-quality reads were randomly selected from each sample, with every read carrying a distinct molecular identifier. Reads with shared molecular identifiers were discarded instead of being binned into consensus sequences. CDR3 identification, clonotype clustering and error correction used MiTCR with a Q25 quality threshold and the strictest error-elimination algorithm. A nonparametric unseen species model with Euler transformation was used to estimate lower-bound total TCR beta diversity. TCRdb redid the processing of the public reads, applying fastp at Q25 and MiXCR, and retained in-frame beta chains. Each entry is one CDR3 protein sequence, shown with its most common DNA and genes. The V and J calls here are based on TCRdb, not the publication. Across this sample there are about 640,000 distinct CDR3 sequences, with around 54% seen only once. Clones ranked in the top ten supply 35% to 40% of the sample.

What the research found in general, with its limitations: Observed TCR beta diversity correlated strongly with the percentage of naive T cells measured by flow cytometry. As age increased, observed TCR beta diversity per million T cells dropped in a roughly linear way, and a significant reduction was already evident by age about 40. Because the CMV infection status of the donors was unknown, age-related changes in expanded clonotypes may potentially have been confounded. Bulk unsorted PBMC profiling prevented conclusive comparison of naive and antigen-experienced compartments. Compared with the aged group, more naive CD4+ T cells, fewer expanded clones and increased TCR diversity were shown by the long-lived group, suggesting age selection. Estimates of total diversity based on one million sequenced T cells were regarded as lower bounds and as underestimates.

Systemically healthy Caucasian individuals from Russia, approximately 39 in total and aged roughly 6 to 95 years, were included as donors. Ten milliliters of peripheral blood were drawn from each donor into EDTA-treated Vacutainer tubes. Ficoll-Paque density-gradient centrifugation was used to isolate PBMCs, with at least 6 million per sample. Total RNA was extracted from PBMCs with Trizol reagent, with at least 5 micrograms obtained per sample. The percentages of naive CD45RAhigh/CD27high T cells were determined by flow cytometry on a PBMC aliquot from every donor. This clonotype was seen more than once but under ten times. Its antigen target is currently unknown. No clone much larger than this one lies a single base away; base qualities are absent. V is clipped by 2 bases and J by 8 bases, and the sequence between their germline boundaries is 20 bases long. The CDR3, cysteine through phenylalanine, is 16 amino acids long. Only the CDR3 DNA is retained, 48 bases long and in frame from the first base. Taken from the germline V gene, the CDR1 and CDR2 loops are SGHRS and YFSETQ.

The source is a man aged 60 to 69 in good health. The rearranged chain carries TRBV5-1 and TRBJ2-4; TRBD2 might be the D gene, on 5 matching bases. The specimen sequenced was blood. CDR3 reads: CASSLSGLPLVDIQYF. In nucleotide form, the sequence is TGCGCCAGCAGCTTAAGCGGCTTACCGTTGGTGGACATTCAGTACTTC.